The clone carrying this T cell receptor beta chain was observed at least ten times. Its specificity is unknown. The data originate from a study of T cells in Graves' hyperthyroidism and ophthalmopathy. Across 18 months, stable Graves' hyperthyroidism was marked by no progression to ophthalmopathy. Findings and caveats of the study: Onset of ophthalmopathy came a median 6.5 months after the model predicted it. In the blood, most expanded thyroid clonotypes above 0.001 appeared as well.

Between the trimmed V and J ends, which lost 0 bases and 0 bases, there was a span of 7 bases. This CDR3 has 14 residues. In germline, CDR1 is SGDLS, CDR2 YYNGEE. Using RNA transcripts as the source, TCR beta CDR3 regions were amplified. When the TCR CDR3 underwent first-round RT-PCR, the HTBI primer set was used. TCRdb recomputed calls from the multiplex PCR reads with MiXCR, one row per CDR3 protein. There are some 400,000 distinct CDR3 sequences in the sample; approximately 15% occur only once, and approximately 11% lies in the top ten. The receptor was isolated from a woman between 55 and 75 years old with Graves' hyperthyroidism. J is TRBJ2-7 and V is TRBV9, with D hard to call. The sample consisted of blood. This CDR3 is CASSVGGISYEQYF. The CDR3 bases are TGTGCCAGCAGCGTAGGCGGTATCTCCTACGAGCAGTACTTC.